This is a list of T cell receptor beta chains from one sample in a study of blood T cell repertoires in COVID-19. Clones were sequenced by immunoSEQ multiplex PCR, and TCRdb holds only the in-frame ones, with some missing. The table lists a few hundred thousand clones, over 85% of them singletons, with roughly 0.76% in the top ten. The specimen sequenced was peripheral blood. These receptors all stem from a man aged 18 to 29 with COVID-19, enrolled during active disease. Each CDR3 is given with its conserved first and last residue. D genes are given only for firm matches. A row's size may be missing; if present it is once, few, many or a size class.

clone_size: .
d_call: .
j_call: TRBJ1-1
v_call: TRBV27
cdr3_aa: CASQTGNTEAFF
cdr3_nt: TGTGCCAGCCAAACAGGGAACACTGAAGCTTTCTTT

clone_size: .
d_call: .
j_call: TRBJ2-7
v_call: TRBV4-1
cdr3_aa: CASSQVGPGVYEQYF
cdr3_nt: TGCGCCAGCAGCCAAGTAGGGCCAGGGGTCTACGAGCAGTACTTC

clone_size: .
d_call: .
j_call: TRBJ2-5
v_call: TRBV24-1
cdr3_aa: CATSPRWRETQYF
cdr3_nt: TGTGCCACCTCCCCTCGTTGGCGGGAGACCCAGTACTTC

clone_size: .
d_call: .
j_call: TRBJ2-3
v_call: TRBV27
cdr3_aa: CASSFRGTDTQYF
cdr3_nt: TGTGCCAGCAGTTTTCGCGGCACAGATACGCAGTATTTT

clone_size: once
d_call: .
j_call: TRBJ2-5
v_call: TRBV4-1
cdr3_aa: CASSQEELTRETQYF
cdr3_nt: TGCGCCAGCAGCCAAGAGGAGTTGACTCGAGAGACCCAGTACTTC

clone_size: .
d_call: .
j_call: TRBJ1-6
v_call: TRBV6-5
cdr3_aa: CASSAKSSYNSPLHF
cdr3_nt: TGTGCCAGCAGCGCGAAAAGCTCCTATAATTCACCCCTCCACTTT

clone_size: .
d_call: .
j_call: TRBJ1-5
v_call: TRBV7-6
cdr3_aa: CASSLGGGNQPQHF
cdr3_nt: TGTGCCAGCAGCTTAGGGGGGGGAAATCAGCCCCAGCATTTT

clone_size: .
d_call: TRBD1
j_call: TRBJ2-3
v_call: TRBV18
cdr3_aa: CASSPDRGQGDTQYF
cdr3_nt: TGTGCCAGCTCCCCCGACAGGGGACAAGGCGATACGCAGTATTTT

clone_size: .
d_call: .
j_call: TRBJ1-2
v_call: TRBV19
cdr3_aa: CASSIDRGRYGYTF
cdr3_nt: TGTGCCAGTAGTATAGATCGGGGGAGGTATGGCTACACCTTC

clone_size: .
d_call: .
j_call: TRBJ2-5
v_call: TRBV24-1
cdr3_aa: CATSGGLGETQYF
cdr3_nt: TGTGCCACCAGTGGGGGCCTTGGGGAGACCCAGTACTTC

clone_size: .
d_call: .
j_call: TRBJ2-2
v_call: TRBV12-3/TRBV12-4
cdr3_aa: CASSFRSGGELFF
cdr3_nt: TGTGCCAGCAGTTTCCGGTCTGGCGGGGAGCTGTTTTTT

clone_size: .
d_call: .
j_call: TRBJ2-7
v_call: TRBV21-1
cdr3_aa: CASSCTGPPGSYEQYF
cdr3_nt: TGTGCCAGCAGCTGTACAGGCCCCCCTGGCTCCTACGAGCAGTACTTC

clone_size: .
d_call: .
j_call: TRBJ1-2
v_call: TRBV9
cdr3_aa: CASSVVSTNYGYTF
cdr3_nt: TGTGCCAGCAGCGTAGTGTCCACTAACTATGGCTACACCTTC

clone_size: .
d_call: TRBD2
j_call: TRBJ2-7
v_call: TRBV10-1
cdr3_aa: CASRGLAEQYF
cdr3_nt: TGCGCCAGCAGGGGACTAGCCGAGCAGTACTTC

clone_size: .
d_call: TRBD1
j_call: TRBJ1-2
v_call: TRBV3-1/TRBV3-2
cdr3_aa: CASSQWKSGGQGRVDGYTF
cdr3_nt: TGTGCCAGCAGCCAATGGAAATCGGGGGGACAGGGTCGAGTGGATGGCTACACCTTC

clone_size: .
d_call: TRBD1
j_call: TRBJ1-2
v_call: TRBV19
cdr3_aa: CASSTHGTVRTNYGYTF
cdr3_nt: TGTGCCAGTAGTACTCACGGGACAGTGAGGACTAACTATGGCTACACCTTC

clone_size: .
d_call: TRBD1
j_call: TRBJ1-5
v_call: TRBV2
cdr3_aa: CASSGTGDQPQHF
cdr3_nt: TGTGCCAGCAGTGGGACAGGGGATCAGCCCCAGCATTTT

clone_size: .
d_call: .
j_call: TRBJ2-1
v_call: TRBV5-4
cdr3_aa: CASSLGGQRLHEQFF
cdr3_nt: TGTGCCAGCAGCTTGGGAGGACAGCGTTTGCATGAGCAGTTCTTC

clone_size: .
d_call: .
j_call: TRBJ2-5
v_call: TRBV18
cdr3_aa: CASSPTEKAGAQETQYF
cdr3_nt: TGTGCCAGCTCACCGACCGAAAAGGCGGGGGCCCAAGAGACCCAGTACTTC

clone_size: .
d_call: .
j_call: TRBJ1-1
v_call: TRBV6-5
cdr3_aa: CASGPRSAEAFF
cdr3_nt: TGTGCCAGCGGCCCAAGAAGCGCTGAAGCTTTCTTT

clone_size: .
d_call: TRBD2
j_call: TRBJ2-7
v_call: TRBV11-2
cdr3_aa: CASSLGSGGSYEQYF
cdr3_nt: TGTGCCAGCAGCTTAGGTAGCGGGGGTTCCTACGAGCAGTACTTC

clone_size: .
d_call: .
j_call: TRBJ2-1
v_call: TRBV6-5
cdr3_aa: CASSYRLEIDEQFF
cdr3_nt: TGTGCCAGCAGTTACCGACTAGAGATAGACGAGCAGTTCTTC

clone_size: .
d_call: TRBD2
j_call: TRBJ2-3
v_call: TRBV11-2
cdr3_aa: CASSPLAGVPDTQYF
cdr3_nt: TGTGCCAGCAGCCCACTAGCGGGAGTACCAGATACGCAGTATTTT

clone_size: .
d_call: TRBD1
j_call: TRBJ2-7
v_call: TRBV5-8
cdr3_aa: CASSPTGAPYEQYF
cdr3_nt: TGTGCCAGCAGCCCCACAGGGGCCCCCTACGAGCAGTACTTC

clone_size: .
d_call: .
j_call: TRBJ2-5
v_call: TRBV14
cdr3_aa: CASSNRFQETQYF
cdr3_nt: TGTGCCAGCAGCAACAGGTTTCAAGAGACCCAGTACTTC

clone_size: few
d_call: .
j_call: TRBJ2-1
v_call: TRBV19
cdr3_aa: CASSPRTVNEQFF
cdr3_nt: TGTGCCAGTAGTCCCAGGACAGTCAATGAGCAGTTCTTC